The rows below give T cell receptor beta chains drawn from one sample of a study of Graves' ophthalmopathy and Graves' hyperthyroidism. Using its own MiXCR run on the multiplex PCR reads, TCRdb lists one record per CDR3 protein. The sample contains 40,000 to 45,000 distinct CDR3 sequences, 40% to 65% of which appear only once. The sample consisted of peripheral blood. Receptors originate from an adult man with Graves' ophthalmopathy. Each CDR3 is given with its conserved first and last residue.

v_gene	j_gene	CDR3aa
TRBV12-3/TRBV12-4	TRBJ1-1	CASSGWENTEAFF
TRBV5-5	TRBJ1-4	CASSLGEGVDEKLFF
TRBV6-2/TRBV6-3	TRBJ2-6	CASSRDSGANVLTF
TRBV14	TRBJ1-1	CASSQGGNTEAFF
TRBV9	TRBJ2-7	CASSVTRLAGDSELYF
TRBV10-3	TRBJ2-5	CAISEEGYSNQPQYF
TRBV5-1	TRBJ2-7	CATSPNAGSSGEQYF
TRBV11-2	TRBJ2-5	CASIRTAQETQYF
TRBV3-1	TRBJ2-1	CASSLGGSNEQFF
TRBV7-3	TRBJ2-3	CASSLFLADTQYF
TRBV7-9	TRBJ2-1	CASSPEQGASYNEQFF